Below are 18 T cell receptor beta chains sequenced from a single sample in a study of blood T cell repertoires in COVID-19. Libraries were prepared by immunoSEQ multiplex PCR; TCRdb keeps only in-frame clonotypes and omits some of them. The sample contains roughly 200,000 clones, around 86% of which appear only once. The sequenced sample was PBMCs or T cells enriched from blood (not recorded which). Receptors originate from a man aged 35 to 55 with acute COVID-19.

V usage is TRBV5-4 and J usage is TRBJ2-1; 9 bases fit TRBD1. Looked up from germline, CDR1 is SGHNT and CDR2 is YYREEE (reference sequence). This CDR3 has 15 residues. With 4 bases clipped from V and 2 bases from J, the junction kept 4 bases outside the gene matches. The CDR3 DNA sequence: TGTGCCAGCAGCCAGGACAGGGGCACCTACAATGAGCAGTTCTTC. Amino acid sequence: CASSQDRGTYNEQFF.

V usage is TRBV2 and J usage is TRBJ1-4; 9 bases fit TRBD1. This CDR3 is 14 amino acids long. Germline V gene sequence: CDR1 SNHLY, CDR2 FYNNEI. V shed 6 bases and J 6 bases; nucleotides not matched to a gene: 5. The CDR3 is CASRLTGGDEKLFF. CDR3 DNA sequence: TGTGCCAGCAGGTTAACAGGGGGCGATGAAAAACTGTTTTTT.

The chain carries TRBV4-1 and TRBJ1-1; unclear D gene. The CDR3 has 13 residues. Trimming removed 2 bases from V and 1 base from J, with 5 bases in between. In germline, CDR1 is MGHRA, CDR2 YSYEKL. Here the CDR3 DNA reads TGCGCCAGCAGCCAACCCAAGAACACTGAAGCTTTCTTT. Protein product: CASSQPKNTEAFF.

The J gene is TRBJ2-3, the V gene TRBV9; 7 nucleotides match TRBD1. The CDR3 length is 14 residues. V dropped 5 bases and J dropped 4; count of bases not matched to a gene: 7. Germline CDR1 SGDLS, CDR2 YYNGEE. The CDR3 coding sequence is TGTGCCAGCAGGTCAGGGGGTGACGCAGATACGCAGTATTTT. Encoded protein: CASRSGGDADTQYF.

The chain links TRBV7-3 to TRBJ2-7; 10 bases agree with TRBD2. J lost 0 bases, V lost 4 bases, and 0 bases had no gene match. The CDR3 is made up of 14 amino acids. Per germline, CDR1 SGHTA and CDR2 FQGTGA. The CDR3 nucleotides read TGTGCCAGCAGCTCTAGCGGGAGCTCCTACGAGCAGTACTTC. This codes for CASSSSGSSYEQYF.

The V call is TRBV24-1, the J call TRBJ2-5; TRBD2 aligns across 10 bases. Germline CDR1 KGHDR, CDR2 SFDVKD. Trimming took 0 bases from V and 5 from J; bases not matched to a gene: 5. This CDR3 is 16 amino acids long. In DNA, the CDR3 is TGTGCCACCAGTGATTTGCGGCTAGCGGGAGAGGAGACCCAGTACTTC. Translating gives CATSDLRLAGEETQYF.

This chain uses TRBV10-3 with TRBJ2-5; 10 bases agree with TRBD1. The CDR3 totals 16 residues. The junction had 9 bases not matched to a gene; V was cut back by 2 bases and J by 6 bases. Germline CDR1 reads ENHRY; CDR2 reads SYGVKD. The chain's CDR3 is CAISENRDRGRQTQYF. DNA for the CDR3: TGTGCCATCAGTGAGAATCGGGACAGGGGAAGGCAGACCCAGTACTTC.

The CDR3 region is CASTLTGSQEAFF. CDR3 nucleotide sequence: TGTGCCAGCACCCTGACGGGATCTCAAGAAGCTTTCTTT. V and J are TRBV2 and TRBJ1-1, with D unclear. CDR1 is SNHLY and CDR2 is FYNNEI in the germline V gene. With 7 bases removed from V and 8 bases from J, the gap between germline ends came to 17 bases. There are 13 residues in the CDR3.

This clone was found once. The chain recombines TRBV28 with TRBJ1-1; D uncertain. Germline values: CDR1 MDHEN, CDR2 SYDVKM. The ends were cut back, 5 bases at V and 9 bases at J, with 10 bases in the middle. The CDR3 runs to 11 residues. The CDR3 nucleotides are TGTGCCAGCAGTAGATCACTGAAAGCTTTCTTT. Protein: CASSRSLKAFF.

The gene calls are TRBV27 and TRBJ1-5, with D unclear. From germline, CDR1 is MNHEY and CDR2 SMNVEV (reference sequence). Trimming took off 8 bases at V and 5 bases at J, with 13 bases between the two ends. The CDR3 runs 13 residues. The CDR3 DNA sequence: TGTGCCAGCCACGTTCCTCAGGATCAGCCCCAGCATTTT. Its translation is CASHVPQDQPQHF.

This rearrangement joins TRBV11-2 to TRBJ2-3; D is unclear. Germline values: CDR1 SGHAT, CDR2 FQNNGV. The CDR3 runs to 13 residues. The ends were cut back, 1 base at V and 6 bases at J, with 8 bases in the middle. The CDR3 DNA reads TGTGCCAGCAGCTTAGCCATTTTGGATACGCAGTATTTT. It translates to CASSLAILDTQYF. Full variable domain (missing parts from reference TRBV11-2 and TRBJ2-3): EAGVAQSPRYKIIEKRQSVAFWCNPISGHATLYWYQQILGQGPKLLIQFQNNGVVDDSQLPKDRFSAERLKGVDSTLKIQPAKLEDSAVYLCASSLAILDTQYFGPGTRLTVL.

The chain carries TRBV6-1 and TRBJ1-5; D is unclear. The CDR3 runs 16 residues. From germline, CDR1 is MNHNS and CDR2 SASEGT. V lost 3 bases and J lost 2, with 14 bases in between. CDR3 bases: TGTGCCAGCAGTGATGGACGGGGAAGCGGCAATCAGCCCCAGCATTTT. Protein sequence: CASSDGRGSGNQPQHF.

J is TRBJ1-2 and V is TRBV18, with a weak D call TRBD1 (6 bases). V gave up 2 bases and J gave up 4 bases, with 11 bases separating them. This CDR3 comprises 14 residues. Germline CDR1 is KGHSH and CDR2 is LQKENI. Here the CDR3 reads CASSPAGDIYGYTF. The CDR3, as DNA: TGTGCCAGCTCACCAGCAGGGGATATCTATGGCTACACCTTC.

The rearrangement uses TRBV5-1 and TRBJ1-4; possible D gene TRBD1, 6 bases. The CDR3 runs 12 residues. Per the germline V gene, CDR1 is SGHRS and CDR2 is YFSETQ. The V end lost 4 bases, the J end lost 10 bases, and 11 bases lay between the germline ends. The CDR3 DNA reads as TGCGCCAGCAGCACACAGGGTGCAAAACTGTTTTTT. This sequence encodes CASSTQGAKLFF.

This chain links TRBV28 with TRBJ1-1; D remains ambiguous. Germline loops: CDR1 MDHEN, CDR2 SYDVKM. V lost 3 bases, J lost 5 bases, and 16 bases lay in between. The CDR3 covers 15 residues. The chain's CDR3 is CASSLAGGLNTEAFF. CDR3 nucleotides: TGTGCCAGCAGTTTGGCCGGAGGGCTTAATACTGAAGCTTTCTTT.

The chain couples TRBV27 to TRBJ2-3; D is possibly TRBD2 (5 bases). Trimming left V 8 bases short and J 2 bases short, with 11 bases between. This CDR3 comprises 13 residues. Germline assignment: CDR1 MNHEY and CDR2 SMNVEV (reference sequence). CDR3: CASRGGPTDTQYF. The DNA of the CDR3 is TGTGCCAGCCGCGGCGGGCCCACAGATACGCAGTATTTT.

The gene calls are TRBV24-1 and TRBJ1-4; tentative D call: TRBD1 (6 bases). Germline V lookup: CDR1 KGHDR, CDR2 SFDVKD. This CDR3 is built from 17 residues. V lost 1 base to trimming and J lost 4 bases, with 15 bases between them. The CDR3 is CATSDFKNGGGNEKLFF. CDR3 DNA: TGTGCCACCAGTGATTTTAAGAATGGGGGCGGTAATGAAAAACTGTTTTTT.

V is TRBV5-1 and J is TRBJ2-7, with 7 bases that match TRBD1. The CDR3 length is 15 residues. Germline CDR1 and CDR2: SGHRS and YFSETQ. Trimming at V came to 8 bases and at J to 3 bases, leaving 14 bases not matched to a gene. The CDR3 loop reads CASMPTGTENYEQYF. The CDR3 DNA reads TGCGCCAGTATGCCAACCGGGACAGAGAACTACGAGCAGTACTTC.